These 8 T cell receptor beta chains were sequenced from one sample in a study of glioma-infiltrating T cells. Using RNA template, CDR3s of TCR alpha and beta were amplified with iRepertoire arm-PCR. TCRdb fed the multiplex PCR reads into MiXCR, producing one record per CDR3 protein. The table lists approximately 400,000 distinct CDR3 sequences, 41% of them singletons. Material: glioma tissue, nonneoplastic brain tissue, or PBMCs (not recorded which). These receptors originate from a human donor with low-grade glioma or glioblastoma, undergoing nonglioma brain surgery, or in good health (not recorded which).

This clonotype was detected a few times. The CDR3 is CASSLDERVPGHWNTEAFF. DNA of the CDR3: TGCGCCAGCAGCTTGGATGAACGAGTCCCGGGACATTGGAACACTGAAGCTTTCTTT. This rearrangement joins TRBV5-1 to TRBJ1-1; the D gene is possibly TRBD1 (6 bases). The CDR3 is made up of 19 amino acids. V shed 0 bases and J shed 1 base, with 22 bases lying between them. Germline V gene data show CDR1 as SGHRS and CDR2 as YFSETQ. Looking up the rest from reference TRBV5-1 and TRBJ1-1 gives the full variable domain: KAGVTQTPRYLIKTRGQQVTLSCSPISGHRSVSWYQQTPGQGLQFLFEYFSETQRNKGNFPGRFSGRQFSNSRSEMNVSTLELGDSALYLCASSLDERVPGHWNTEAFFGQGTRLTVV.

The chain is built from TRBV29-1 and TRBJ2-7, with 7 bases lining up with TRBD1. The J segment lost 0 bases and the V segment lost 4 bases, leaving 0 bases of the junction unmatched. This CDR3 has 12 residues. Germline CDR1 SQVTM, CDR2 ANQGSEA. The CDR3 protein is CSVGDSSYEQYF. The CDR3 bases are TGCAGCGTTGGGGACAGCTCCTACGAGCAGTACTTC.

This clonotype was seen a handful of times. This sequence joins TRBV4-3 and TRBJ1-4, with D uncertain. V lost 0 bases and J 7 bases, leaving 9 bases between the germline ends. This CDR3 comprises 14 residues. Per germline, CDR1 LGHNA and CDR2 YSLEER. The DNA of the CDR3 is TGCGCCAGCAGCCAAGAATGGATAGGTGAAAAACTGTTTTTT. Its protein is CASSQEWIGEKLFF.

As for this clonotype: The junction departs from germline at one end; a sequencing error may be responsible. This rearrangement joins TRBV20-1 to TRBJ2-1; 8 bases are shared with TRBD2. This CDR3 comprises 15 residues. CDR1 is DFQATT, CDR2 SNEGSKA, per germline (reference sequence). In DNA form, the CDR3 reads TGCAGTGCTAGGGCACTAGCGGCCTCCTACAATGACCAGTTCTTC. Protein: CSARALAASYNDQFF.

This clonotype turned up a few times. The chain combines TRBV24-1 with TRBJ2-1, with D possibly matching TRBD1 (6 bases). The germline V and J ends were trimmed by 1 base and 13 bases, with 10 bases remaining between them. The CDR3 length is 12 residues. Germline assignment: CDR1 KGHDR and CDR2 SFDVKD. In DNA form, the CDR3 reads TGTGCCACCAGTGATTTCCAGGACAGACAGTTCTTC. Translating it yields CATSDFQDRQFF.

The genes are TRBV20-1 and TRBJ2-2; possible D gene TRBD2, 6 bases. CDR3 length equals 15 residues. Germline V gene lookup returns CDR1 DFQATT and CDR2 SNEGSKA (reference sequence). V lost 6 bases and J 4 bases, leaving 18 bases between the germline ends. The CDR3 region is CSAVTSTVSTGELFF. The CDR3 bases are TGCAGTGCAGTAACTAGCACGGTTAGCACCGGGGAGCTGTTTTTT.

This clonotype was recorded many times. The genes are TRBV27 and TRBJ2-7; no clear D. The CDR3 sequence is 11 residues long. V lost 5 bases, J lost 12 bases, and 14 bases lay in between. Germline V lookup: CDR1 MNHEY, CDR2 SMNVEV (reference sequence). CDR3 protein: CASSLSTRLYF. The CDR3 DNA is TGTGCCAGCAGTCTAAGCACACGTCTGTACTTC.

V and J are TRBV7-2 and TRBJ1-1; 8 bases agree with TRBD1. Germline CDR1 reads SGHTA; CDR2 reads FQGNSA. There are 17 residues in the CDR3. V dropped 5 bases and J dropped 4; count of bases not matched to a gene: 15. The CDR3 bases are TGTGCCAGCAGCCTGGGACAGGACCGTTTTCTGGGCACTGAAGCTTTCTTT. Translated, it gives CASSLGQDRFLGTEAFF.